What follows are 19 T cell receptor beta chains derived from one specimen sequenced in a study of cytomegalovirus exposure and HLA in healthy donors. The PCR contained 60 Vbeta and 13 Jbeta primers. Sequencing was performed with immunoSEQ multiplex PCR; in TCRdb, only in-frame clones are kept and a portion is missing. The listing records about 130,000 clones. Sequenced material: PBMCs. These receptors all stem from a woman aged 40 to 50 in good health and CMV-seropositive.

The chain is built from TRBV15 and TRBJ1-4, with a tentative D call TRBD1 (6 bases). The CDR3 sequence is 15 residues long. Germline V gene data show CDR1 as LNHNV and CDR2 as YYDKDF (reference sequence). Deletions cut 5 bases from V and 8 bases from J, with 18 bases between. As DNA, the CDR3 is TGTGCCACCAGCTCCGGGGCGGGGGGCGAGGAAAAACTGTTTTTT. Protein product: CATSSGAGGEEKLFF.

The chain combines TRBV7-8 with TRBJ1-1; D not certain. With 1 base removed from V and 5 bases from J, the gap between germline ends came to 14 bases. CDR3 length: 15 residues. Germline CDR1 reads SGHVS; CDR2 reads FQNEAQ. CDR3: CASSLVEGARTEAFF. For the CDR3, the DNA is TGTGCCAGCAGCTTAGTGGAGGGAGCGAGAACTGAAGCTTTCTTT. The whole variable domain, filled in from reference TRBV7-8 and TRBJ1-1, reads GAGVSQSPRYKVAKRGQDVALRCDPISGHVSLFWYQQALGQGPEFLTYFQNEAQLDKSGLPSDRFFAERPEGSVSTLKIQRTQQEDSAVYLCASSLVEGARTEAFFGQGTRLTVV.

The chain has TRBV6-1 and TRBJ2-7, with D perhaps TRBD2 (6 bases). V gave up 5 bases and J gave up 3 bases, with 14 bases separating them. Germline CDR1 is MNHNS and CDR2 is SASEGT. The CDR3 runs to 14 residues. The CDR3 here is CASSFGLRDYEQYF. The DNA of the CDR3 is TGTGCCAGCAGTTTCGGACTAAGGGACTACGAGCAGTACTTC.

The chain links TRBV19 to TRBJ2-1; 10 bases are a match to TRBD2. The CDR3 totals 15 residues. J was trimmed by 4 bases and V by 5 bases; bases with no gene match: 5. Germline V gene lookup returns CDR1 LNHDA and CDR2 SQIVND (reference sequence). CDR3 bases: TGTGCCAGTAGTGGACTAGCGGACTTATACAATGAGCAGTTCTTC. Its protein is CASSGLADLYNEQFF.

The chain employs TRBV6-6 and TRBJ1-1; TRBD1 might be the D (5 bases). The V gene lost 0 bases and the J gene lost 5 bases, with 10 bases spanning the gap. The CDR3 totals 14 residues. Germline lookup yields CDR1 MNHNY and CDR2 SVGAGI (reference sequence). The DNA of the CDR3 is TGTGCCAGCAGTTACTCCAGGGATCGGACTGAAGCTTTCTTT. Amino acid sequence: CASSYSRDRTEAFF.

V is TRBV19 and J is TRBJ1-1; D might be TRBD1 (5 bases). Germline V CDR1 and CDR2: LNHDA, SQIVND (reference sequence). V lost 7 bases and J lost 3, with 12 bases in between. The CDR3 has 13 amino acids. The CDR3 DNA follows: TGTGCCAGTACAGTTTGGGGGGACACTGAAGCTTTCTTT. Its translation: CASTVWGDTEAFF.

The chain couples TRBV7-9 to TRBJ2-2; 8 bases match TRBD2. This CDR3 comprises 15 residues. The J segment lost 3 bases and the V segment lost 5 bases, leaving 5 bases of the junction unmatched. CDR1 and CDR2 (germline): SEHNR, FQNEAQ (reference sequence). The CDR3 sequence is CASSVSGSYTGELFF. CDR3 nucleotide sequence: TGTGCCAGCAGCGTGAGCGGGAGTTACACCGGGGAGCTGTTTTTT.

J is TRBJ2-3 and V is TRBV6-4; D unclear. Germline CDR1 MRHNA, CDR2 SNTAGT. V dropped 7 bases and J dropped 5 bases, with 13 bases sitting between them. This CDR3 is built from 13 residues. The CDR3 bases are TGTGCCAGCACCCCTTCTTCAGGAGATACGCAGTATTTT. This encodes CASTPSSGDTQYF.

The V and J genes are TRBV6-6 and TRBJ2-3; D is undetermined. The CDR3 runs 14 residues. V lost 5 bases and J 2 bases, leaving 11 bases between the germline ends. Germline V gene sequence: CDR1 MNHNY, CDR2 SVGAGI (reference sequence). CDR3 in DNA: TGTGCCAGCAGTGGGCGAGATGCCACAGATACGCAGTATTTT. The encoded protein is CASSGRDATDTQYF.

The V gene is TRBV18, the J gene TRBJ2-1; D not resolved. The germline V gene encodes CDR1 KGHSH and CDR2 LQKENI. This CDR3 is built from 14 residues. V shed 3 bases and J shed 6 bases, with 12 bases lying between them. CDR3 protein: CASSPADLSNEQFF. The CDR3 DNA follows: TGTGCCAGCTCACCGGCAGACTTGAGCAATGAGCAGTTCTTC.

The chain combines TRBV2 with TRBJ1-1, with TRBD1 matching over 7 bases. The V gene end was trimmed by 4 bases and the J gene end by 0 bases; junction bases not matched to a gene: 5. CDR1 and CDR2 (germline): SNHLY, FYNNEI. The CDR3 has 15 residues. CDR3 nucleotide sequence: TGTGCCAGCAGTGCAGGGGGGCAGATGAACACTGAAGCTTTCTTT. It translates to CASSAGGQMNTEAFF.

The chain is built from TRBV28 and TRBJ1-5; D is uncertain. Trimming removed 2 bases at V and 1 base at J, with 9 bases between. The CDR3 has 15 amino acids. In germline, CDR1 is MDHEN, CDR2 SYDVKM. CDR3 DNA sequence: TGTGCCAGCAGTTTACTACGCACCAGCAATCAGCCCCAGCATTTT. It encodes CASSLLRTSNQPQHF.

The chain employs TRBV9 and TRBJ2-7; 14 nucleotides line up with TRBD2. The V segment lost 4 bases and the J segment 6 bases; nucleotides outside the gene matches: 12. The CDR3 covers 17 residues. Per the germline V gene, CDR1 is SGDLS and CDR2 is YYNGEE. CDR3 bases: TGTGCCAGCAGCTTCGCCGGGACTAGCGGGAGCGCGGGCGAGCAGTACTTC. Protein product: CASSFAGTSGSAGEQYF.

This sequence joins TRBV28 and TRBJ1-2; no firm D call. The CDR3 is 13 amino acids. Germline CDR1 and CDR2: MDHEN and SYDVKM. Trimming removed 2 bases from V and 4 bases from J, with 8 bases in between. The CDR3 reads CASSLPGGYGYTF. CDR3 bases: TGTGCCAGCAGTTTACCAGGAGGCTATGGCTACACCTTC.

The CDR3 sequence: CASSYSTGGTNSPLHF. DNA of the CDR3: TGTGCCAGCAGTTACTCGACTGGCGGAACTAATTCACCCCTCCACTTT. The chain links TRBV6-5 to TRBJ1-6; D is uncertain. The V end was cut by 0 bases, the J end by 6 bases, with 12 bases between. Germline V gene data show CDR1 as MNHEY and CDR2 as SVGAGI. This CDR3 comprises 16 residues.

The gene calls are TRBV6-5 and TRBJ2-3; TRBD2 is a possible D gene (7 bases). The CDR3 has 15 residues. CDR1 and CDR2 from the germline V gene are MNHEY and SVGAGI. V lost 2 bases to trimming and J lost 6 bases, with 15 bases between them. The CDR3 loop is CASSYDRTRIDTQYF. CDR3 DNA sequence: TGTGCCAGCAGTTACGACAGGACTAGGATTGATACGCAGTATTTT.

This chain uses TRBV27 with TRBJ2-7; TRBD1 aligns across 8 bases. Germline V gives CDR1 MNHEY, CDR2 SMNVEV (reference sequence). The V gene end was trimmed by 5 bases and the J gene end by 6 bases; junction bases not matched to a gene: 12. The CDR3 runs to 15 residues. The CDR3 sequence: CASSIKQGVLGEQYF. The DNA of the CDR3 is TGTGCCAGCAGTATTAAACAGGGGGTTCTGGGCGAGCAGTACTTC.

The chain has TRBV5-6 and TRBJ2-3; D gene uncertain. The germline V gene has CDR1 SGHDT and CDR2 YYEEEE. V was pared by 1 base and J by 2 bases, with 14 bases between. The CDR3 runs 16 residues. This CDR3 reads CASSLTLSPNTDTQYF. In DNA form, the CDR3 reads TGTGCCAGCAGCTTGACGCTATCACCAAACACAGATACGCAGTATTTT.

The chain has TRBV5-1 and TRBJ2-5; 8 positions match TRBD2. CDR1 SGHRS and CDR2 YFSETQ come from the germline V gene. The CDR3 is 15 residues long. V dropped 4 bases and J dropped 2; count of bases not matched to a gene: 7. CDR3 in amino acids: CASSPRIAGQETQYF. The CDR3, as DNA: TGCGCCAGCAGCCCCCGGATAGCGGGACAAGAGACCCAGTACTTC.